This is a list of T cell receptor beta chains from one sample in a study of blood T cell repertoires in COVID-19. Libraries were prepared by immunoSEQ multiplex PCR; TCRdb keeps only in-frame clonotypes and omits some of them. The data contain about 150,000 clones, around 83% of them seen just once; the ten biggest clones take up around 8%. Sequencing was done on a sample of peripheral blood. These receptors all stem from a woman aged 55-69 years with COVID-19, enrolled during active disease. CDR3s include the opening cysteine and the closing phenylalanine or tryptophan. Fields, in order: J gene, D gene, V gene, clone size, CDR3 protein, CDR3 DNA. A D gene is named only where the DNA matches it firmly. Size is omitted from some rows. Given values are once, few, many or a class for expanded clones.

J: TRBJ1-2; D: .; V: TRBV11-2; size: .; CDR3: CASSLAGVGSYGYTF; DNA: TGTGCCAGCAGCTTAGCGGGGGTTGGGTCCTATGGCTACACCTTC
J: TRBJ2-1; D: TRBD2; V: TRBV24-1; size: .; CDR3: CATSGNSGRAIGYNEQFF; DNA: TGTGCCACCAGTGGAAATAGCGGGAGGGCGATCGGCTACAATGAGCAGTTCTTC
J: TRBJ1-1; D: .; V: TRBV29-1; size: .; CDR3: CSVEYAQGTEAFF; DNA: TGCAGCGTTGAGTACGCGCAGGGCACTGAAGCTTTCTTT
J: TRBJ1-3; D: .; V: TRBV6-6; size: once; CDR3: CASSRTSGNTIYF; DNA: TGTGCCAGCAGCCGGACTTCTGGAAACACCATATATTTT
J: TRBJ2-2; D: .; V: TRBV11-2; size: .; CDR3: CASSPLVQNTGELFF; DNA: TGTGCCAGCAGCCCCCTGGTACAGAACACCGGGGAGCTGTTTTTT
J: TRBJ1-1; D: .; V: TRBV19; size: .; CDR3: CASSIRAGEAFF; DNA: TGTGCCAGTAGTATAAGGGCCGGGGAGGCTTTCTTT
J: TRBJ1-1; D: .; V: TRBV19; size: many; CDR3: CASSKDSMNTEAFF; DNA: TGTGCCAGTAGTAAGGACAGCATGAACACTGAAGCTTTCTTT
J: TRBJ1-2; D: TRBD1; V: TRBV28; size: .; CDR3: CASSLLISGTVQGGGYTF; DNA: TGTGCCAGCAGTTTACTGATTTCCGGGACAGTGCAAGGGGGTGGCTACACCTTC
J: TRBJ1-4; D: .; V: TRBV15; size: .; CDR3: CATSRGVNEKLFF; DNA: TGTGCCACCAGCAGGGGAGTAAATGAAAAACTGTTTTTT
J: TRBJ1-3; D: .; V: TRBV6-1; size: few; CDR3: CASSDLVRGSGNTIYF; DNA: TGTGCCAGCAGTGATCTCGTCCGGGGCTCTGGAAACACCATATATTTT
J: TRBJ1-2; D: TRBD1; V: TRBV5-5; size: .; CDR3: CASSSLTRGQDGYTF; DNA: TGTGCCAGCAGTTCTCTGACCAGGGGGCAGGATGGCTACACCTTC
J: TRBJ1-6; D: .; V: TRBV7-3; size: .; CDR3: CASSLGRARQANSPLHF; DNA: TGTGCCAGCAGCTTAGGTCGGGCGAGACAGGCGAATTCACCCCTCCACTTT
J: TRBJ1-6; D: TRBD1; V: TRBV7-9; size: .; CDR3: CASSLGQGFYNSPLHF; DNA: TGTGCCAGCAGCTTGGGACAGGGGTTCTATAATTCACCCCTCCACTTT
J: TRBJ2-2; D: .; V: TRBV7-7; size: many; CDR3: CASSPSPGANTGELFF; DNA: TGTGCTAGCAGCCCCTCCCCAGGGGCGAACACCGGGGAGCTGTTTTTT
J: TRBJ2-2; D: TRBD2; V: TRBV5-1; size: .; CDR3: CASRAVAGVGTGELFF; DNA: TGCGCCAGCAGGGCAGTAGCGGGAGTGGGCACCGGGGAGCTGTTTTTT
J: TRBJ1-6; D: .; V: TRBV6-1; size: once; CDR3: CASSELGGDNSPLHF; DNA: TGTGCCAGCAGTGAACTGGGAGGAGATAATTCACCCCTCCACTTT
J: TRBJ1-5; D: .; V: TRBV7-2; size: .; CDR3: CASSPLTSSGPQHF; DNA: TGTGCCAGCAGCCCCTTAACCAGTTCGGGGCCCCAGCATTTT
J: TRBJ1-1; D: TRBD1; V: TRBV7-9; size: .; CDR3: CASSQGQVSTEAFF; DNA: TGTGCCAGCAGCCAGGGACAGGTGAGCACTGAAGCTTTCTTT
J: TRBJ2-5; D: TRBD2; V: TRBV11-2; size: .; CDR3: CASSLGQRESGETQYF; DNA: TGTGCCAGCAGCTTAGGTCAGCGGGAGTCGGGAGAGACCCAGTACTTC
J: TRBJ1-3; D: .; V: TRBV18; size: .; CDR3: CASSPPHGGSGNTIYF; DNA: TGTGCCAGCTCACCACCACACGGGGGAAGTGGAAACACCATATATTTT
J: TRBJ1-5; D: .; V: TRBV5-1; size: .; CDR3: CASSPNTGGNQPQHF; DNA: TGCGCCAGCAGCCCAAACACCGGGGGCAATCAGCCCCAGCATTTT
J: TRBJ1-6; D: .; V: TRBV25-1; size: .; CDR3: CASTPGPSNSPLHF; DNA: TGTGCCAGCACTCCGGGTCCCTCTAATTCACCCCTCCACTTT
J: TRBJ2-1; D: .; V: TRBV19; size: .; CDR3: CASSKLALLYNEQFF; DNA: TGTGCCAGTAGTAAATTAGCCCTCTTATACAATGAGCAGTTCTTC
J: TRBJ1-1; D: .; V: TRBV11-3; size: few; CDR3: CASSAGRAGSAEAFF; DNA: TGTGCCAGCAGCGCTGGACGCGCGGGGTCGGCTGAAGCTTTCTTT
J: TRBJ1-1; D: .; V: TRBV7-9; size: .; CDR3: CASRLGVGPEAFF; DNA: TGTGCCAGCAGGTTAGGCGTCGGTCCTGAAGCTTTCTTT
J: TRBJ2-2; D: .; V: TRBV19; size: few; CDR3: CASSLTGLLNTGELFF; DNA: TGTGCCAGTAGTCTGACGGGACTCTTGAACACCGGGGAGCTGTTTTTT
J: TRBJ2-5; D: TRBD2; V: TRBV19; size: .; CDR3: CASSLGLAGGEGETQYF; DNA: TGTGCCAGTAGTTTGGGACTAGCGGGAGGAGAAGGAGAGACCCAGTACTTC
J: TRBJ2-7; D: TRBD2; V: TRBV18; size: .; CDR3: CASSPGGREADEQYF; DNA: TGTGCCAGCTCACCGGGGGGGCGGGAGGCCGACGAGCAGTACTTC
J: TRBJ1-1; D: .; V: TRBV6-5; size: .; CDR3: CASSYLQQNTEAFF; DNA: TGTGCCAGCAGTTACTTACAGCAGAACACTGAAGCTTTCTTT
J: TRBJ2-5; D: TRBD2; V: TRBV7-8; size: .; CDR3: CASSFRLAGGAKTQYF; DNA: TGTGCCAGCAGCTTCCGACTAGCGGGAGGCGCGAAGACCCAGTACTTC
J: TRBJ2-2; D: .; V: TRBV7-2; size: .; CDR3: CASSLGSVNTGELFF; DNA: TGTGCCAGCAGCTTAGGATCGGTGAACACCGGGGAGCTGTTTTTT
J: TRBJ1-2; D: TRBD1; V: TRBV3-1/TRBV3-2; size: .; CDR3: CASSSGTAGDYGYTF; DNA: TGTGCCAGCAGCTCCGGGACAGCCGGAGACTATGGCTACACCTTC
J: TRBJ1-2; D: .; V: TRBV30; size: .; CDR3: CAWGGRGAPLIGYTF; DNA: TGTGCCTGGGGGGGGAGAGGGGCCCCTCTAATTGGCTACACCTTC
J: TRBJ1-1; D: TRBD1; V: TRBV11-3; size: .; CDR3: CASSSPGQGATEAFF; DNA: TGTGCCAGCAGCTCACCGGGACAGGGGGCAACTGAAGCTTTCTTT
J: TRBJ1-2; D: .; V: TRBV5-8; size: .; CDR3: CASSLGTVEGYGYTF; DNA: TGTGCCAGCAGCTTGGGGACAGTCGAGGGCTATGGCTACACCTTC
J: TRBJ1-2; D: TRBD1; V: TRBV5-4; size: few; CDR3: CASSLEGGGGYGYTF; DNA: TGTGCCAGCAGCTTGGAAGGGGGCGGAGGCTATGGCTACACCTTC
J: TRBJ2-3; D: .; V: TRBV15; size: .; CDR3: CATSPREGPTDTQYF; DNA: TGTGCCACCAGCCCCCGGGAAGGACCCACAGATACGCAGTATTTT
J: TRBJ1-1; D: .; V: TRBV9; size: .; CDR3: CASSPPSGSTEAFF; DNA: TGTGCCAGCAGCCCCCCTAGCGGGAGCACTGAAGCTTTCTTT
J: TRBJ1-6; D: TRBD1; V: TRBV6-6; size: .; CDR3: CAGHPGQGAVGSPLHF; DNA: TGTGCCGGCCATCCGGGACAGGGGGCTGTCGGTTCACCCCTCCACTTT
J: TRBJ2-3; D: TRBD2; V: TRBV7-2; size: .; CDR3: CASSPLAGGTTDTQYF; DNA: TGTGCCAGCAGCCCACTAGCGGGGGGAACGACAGATACGCAGTATTTT
J: TRBJ1-4; D: .; V: TRBV6-6; size: .; CDR3: CASDRGGEKLFF; DNA: TGTGCCAGCGACCGAGGAGGAGAAAAACTGTTTTTT
J: TRBJ2-1; D: .; V: TRBV7-9; size: .; CDR3: CASSPHSTTGSDEQFF; DNA: TGTGCCAGCAGCCCCCACTCCACGACAGGTTCGGATGAGCAGTTCTTC
J: TRBJ1-5; D: .; V: TRBV19; size: .; CDR3: CASSPLAVNQPQHF; DNA: TGTGCCAGTAGTCCCCTGGCGGTCAATCAGCCCCAGCATTTT
J: TRBJ1-3; D: .; V: TRBV24-1; size: .; CDR3: CATEDSRRNTIYF; DNA: TGTGCCACAGAGGACAGCCGACGAAACACCATATATTTT
J: TRBJ2-3; D: TRBD2; V: TRBV6-4; size: .; CDR3: CASSGTSGSSDTQYF; DNA: TGTGCCAGCAGCGGGACTAGCGGGAGTTCAGATACGCAGTATTTT
J: TRBJ2-1; D: TRBD2; V: TRBV6-5; size: .; CDR3: CASKGTSGGAGEQFF; DNA: TGTGCCAGCAAAGGGACTAGCGGGGGGGCCGGCGAGCAGTTCTTC
J: TRBJ1-5; D: .; V: TRBV6-1; size: .; CDR3: CASSEAGGQPQHF; DNA: TGTGCCAGCAGTGAAGCAGGGGGTCAGCCCCAGCATTTT
J: TRBJ2-1; D: TRBD1; V: TRBV5-1; size: .; CDR3: CASSLQGIYNEQFF; DNA: TGCGCCAGCTCGCTACAGGGGATATACAATGAGCAGTTCTTC